This T cell receptor beta chain was retrieved from a study of identical twins. Study-level results: Zero-insertion findings could be partly confounded by invariant cells (MAIT and iNKT cells). The authors drew conclusions from cross-sectional statistical analysis rather than following the same donors. There was an excess of low generation probability in the out-of-frame alpha sequences that twins shared.

The CDR3 consists of 14 residues. Between the trimmed V and J ends, which lost 4 bases and 5 bases, there was a span of 11 bases. Germline V gene data show CDR1 as SNHLY and CDR2 as FYNNEI. This clonotype came up a few times. What it binds is unknown. Template switching created a universal primer site, and the cDNA included unique molecular identifiers. TCRdb processed the 5' RACE reads anew with MiXCR; each CDR3 protein has one entry. The data hold over 200,000 distinct CDR3 sequences, with roughly 9.4% observed a single time. This chain joins TRBV2 and TRBJ2-2; D may be TRBD1 (6 bases). The sequence came from a woman under 30 in good health. Sequencing was done on a sample of memory (CD45RO+) T cells sorted from blood. The CDR3 is CASSGRGRTGELFF. CDR3 sequence (DNA): TGTGCCAGCAGTGGCAGGGGTCGAACCGGGGAGCTGTTTTTT.